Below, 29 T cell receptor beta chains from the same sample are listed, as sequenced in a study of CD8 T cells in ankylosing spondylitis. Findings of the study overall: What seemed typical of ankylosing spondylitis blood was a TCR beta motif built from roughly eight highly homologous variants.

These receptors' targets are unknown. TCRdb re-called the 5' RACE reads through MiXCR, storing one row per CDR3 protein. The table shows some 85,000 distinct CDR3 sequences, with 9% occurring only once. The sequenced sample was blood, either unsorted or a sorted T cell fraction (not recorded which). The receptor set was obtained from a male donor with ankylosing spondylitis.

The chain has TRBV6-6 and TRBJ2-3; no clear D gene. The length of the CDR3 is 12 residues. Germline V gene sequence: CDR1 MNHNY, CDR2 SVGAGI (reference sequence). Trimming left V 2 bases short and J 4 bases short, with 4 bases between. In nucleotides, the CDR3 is TGTGCCAGCAGTTACGCGGCAGATACGCAGTATTTT. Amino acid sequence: CASSYAADTQYF.

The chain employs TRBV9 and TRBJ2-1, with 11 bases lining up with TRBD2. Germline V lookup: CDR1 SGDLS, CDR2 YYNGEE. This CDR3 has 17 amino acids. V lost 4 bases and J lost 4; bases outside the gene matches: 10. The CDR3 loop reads CASSPRGTSGDYNEQFF. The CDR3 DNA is TGTGCCAGCAGCCCGAGGGGGACTAGCGGAGATTACAATGAGCAGTTCTTC.

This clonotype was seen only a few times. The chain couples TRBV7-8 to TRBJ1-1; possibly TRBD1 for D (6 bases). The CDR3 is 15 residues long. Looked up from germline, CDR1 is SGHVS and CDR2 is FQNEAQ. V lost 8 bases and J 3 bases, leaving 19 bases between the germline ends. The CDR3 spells CASYTGNELYTEAFF. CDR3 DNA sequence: TGTGCCAGCTATACAGGGAACGAATTGTACACTGAAGCTTTCTTT.

The CDR3 DNA sequence: TGTGCCAGCAGCTTGGCCGCCATGGGACAGAACTACGAGCAGTACTTC. Its protein is CASSLAAMGQNYEQYF. V gene TRBV5-6 combines with J gene TRBJ2-7, with 7 bases matching TRBD1. The CDR3 has 16 residues. From germline, CDR1 is SGHDT and CDR2 YYEEEE. J lost 3 bases, V lost 0 bases, and 9 bases had no gene match.

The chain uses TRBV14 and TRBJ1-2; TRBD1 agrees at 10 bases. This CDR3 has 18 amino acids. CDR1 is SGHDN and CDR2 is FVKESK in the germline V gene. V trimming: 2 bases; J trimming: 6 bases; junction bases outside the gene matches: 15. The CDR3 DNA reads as TGTGCCAGCAGCCAACTTGGACAGGGGGGACAACCTAGGGATGGCTACACCTTC. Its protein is CASSQLGQGGQPRDGYTF.

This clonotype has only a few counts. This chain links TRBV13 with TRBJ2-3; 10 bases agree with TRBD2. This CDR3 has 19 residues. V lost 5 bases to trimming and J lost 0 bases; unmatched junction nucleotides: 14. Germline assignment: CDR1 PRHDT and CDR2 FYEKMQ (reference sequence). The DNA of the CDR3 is TGTGCCAGCAGCCCCTTCCATCTCACTAGCGGGACTAGCACAGATACGCAGTATTTT. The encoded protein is CASSPFHLTSGTSTDTQYF.

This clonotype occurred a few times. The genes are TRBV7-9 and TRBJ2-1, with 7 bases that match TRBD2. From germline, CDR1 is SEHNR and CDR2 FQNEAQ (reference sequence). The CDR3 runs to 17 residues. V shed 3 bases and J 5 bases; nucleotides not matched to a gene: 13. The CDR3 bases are TGTGCCAGCAGCTTGAAGCGGGGCCAATCCCTCAACAATGAGCAGTTCTTC. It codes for CASSLKRGQSLNNEQFF.

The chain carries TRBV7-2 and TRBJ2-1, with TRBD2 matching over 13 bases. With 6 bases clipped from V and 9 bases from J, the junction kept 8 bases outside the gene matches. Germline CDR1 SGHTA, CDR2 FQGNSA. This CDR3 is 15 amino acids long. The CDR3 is CASRQLAGGPGEQFF. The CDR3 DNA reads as TGTGCCAGCAGGCAACTAGCGGGAGGGCCGGGTGAGCAGTTCTTC.

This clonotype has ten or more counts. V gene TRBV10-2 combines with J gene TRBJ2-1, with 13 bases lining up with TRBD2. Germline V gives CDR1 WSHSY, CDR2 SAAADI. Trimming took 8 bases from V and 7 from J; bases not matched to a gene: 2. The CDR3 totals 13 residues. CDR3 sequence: CASGTSGINEQFF. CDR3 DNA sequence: TGCGCCAGCGGGACTAGCGGGATAAATGAGCAGTTCTTC.

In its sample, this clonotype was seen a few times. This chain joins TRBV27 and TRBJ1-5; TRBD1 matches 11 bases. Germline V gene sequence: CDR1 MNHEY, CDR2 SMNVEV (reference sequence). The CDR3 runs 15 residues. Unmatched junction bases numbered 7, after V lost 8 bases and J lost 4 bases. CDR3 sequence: CASGPGTGGNQPQHF. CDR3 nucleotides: TGTGCCAGCGGCCCCGGGACAGGGGGGAATCAGCCCCAGCATTTT.

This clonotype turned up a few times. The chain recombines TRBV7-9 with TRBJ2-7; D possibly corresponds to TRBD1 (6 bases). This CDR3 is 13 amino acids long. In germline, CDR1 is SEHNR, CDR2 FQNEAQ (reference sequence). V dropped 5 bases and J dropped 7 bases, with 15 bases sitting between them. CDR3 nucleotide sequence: TGTGCCAGCAGCCCGTCCCAGGGGCTGGAGCAGTACTTC. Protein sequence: CASSPSQGLEQYF.

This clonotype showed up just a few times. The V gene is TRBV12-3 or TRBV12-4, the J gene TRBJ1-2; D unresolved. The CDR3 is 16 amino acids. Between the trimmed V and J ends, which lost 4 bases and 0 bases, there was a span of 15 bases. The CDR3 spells CASSSNSPQANYGYTF. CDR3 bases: TGTGCCAGCAGTTCCAACAGCCCCCAAGCTAACTATGGCTACACCTTC.

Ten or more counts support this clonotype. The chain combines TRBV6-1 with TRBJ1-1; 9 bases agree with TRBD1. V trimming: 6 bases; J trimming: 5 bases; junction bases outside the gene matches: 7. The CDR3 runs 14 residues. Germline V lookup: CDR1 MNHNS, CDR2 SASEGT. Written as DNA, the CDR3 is TGTGCCAGCAGCCTGACAGGGGGAGAGACTGAAGCTTTCTTT. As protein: CASSLTGGETEAFF.

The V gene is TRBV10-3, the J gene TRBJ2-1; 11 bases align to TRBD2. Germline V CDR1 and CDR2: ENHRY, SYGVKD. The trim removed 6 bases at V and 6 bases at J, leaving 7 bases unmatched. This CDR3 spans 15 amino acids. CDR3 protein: CAISERTSGLNEQFF. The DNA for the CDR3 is TGTGCCATCAGCGAGAGGACTAGCGGGCTCAATGAGCAGTTCTTC.

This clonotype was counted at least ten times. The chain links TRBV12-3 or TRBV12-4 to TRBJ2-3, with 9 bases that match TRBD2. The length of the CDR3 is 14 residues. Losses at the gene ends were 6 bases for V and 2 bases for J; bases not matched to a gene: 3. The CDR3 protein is CASSRTSATDTQYF. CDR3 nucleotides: TGTGCCAGCAGCCGGACTAGCGCCACAGATACGCAGTATTTT.

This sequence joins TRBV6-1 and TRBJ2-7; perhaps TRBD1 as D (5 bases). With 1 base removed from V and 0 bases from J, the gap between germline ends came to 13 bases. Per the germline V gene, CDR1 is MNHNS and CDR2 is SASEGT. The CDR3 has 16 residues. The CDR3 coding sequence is TGTGCCAGCAGTGAAGATGGACAAACTGGCTCCTACGAGCAGTACGTC. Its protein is CASSEDGQTGSYEQYV.

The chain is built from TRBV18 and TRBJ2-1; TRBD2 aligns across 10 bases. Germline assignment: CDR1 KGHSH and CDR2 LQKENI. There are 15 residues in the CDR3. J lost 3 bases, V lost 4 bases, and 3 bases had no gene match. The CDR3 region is CASSHGTSDYNEQFF. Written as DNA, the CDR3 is TGTGCCAGCTCACACGGGACTAGCGACTACAATGAGCAGTTCTTC.

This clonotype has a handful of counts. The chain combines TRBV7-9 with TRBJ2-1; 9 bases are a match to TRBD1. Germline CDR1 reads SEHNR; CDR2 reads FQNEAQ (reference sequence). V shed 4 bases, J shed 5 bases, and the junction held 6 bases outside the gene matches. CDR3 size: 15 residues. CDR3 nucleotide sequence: TGTGCCAGCAGCTATCCGGGACAGGGACACAATGAGCAGTTCTTC. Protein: CASSYPGQGHNEQFF.

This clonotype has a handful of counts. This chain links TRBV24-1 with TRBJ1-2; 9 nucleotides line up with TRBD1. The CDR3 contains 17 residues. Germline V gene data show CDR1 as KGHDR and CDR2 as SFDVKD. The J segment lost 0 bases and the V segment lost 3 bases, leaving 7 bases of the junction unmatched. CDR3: CATSDGTGTGSNYGYTF. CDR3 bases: TGTGCCACCAGTGATGGTACCGGGACAGGGTCTAACTATGGCTACACCTTC.

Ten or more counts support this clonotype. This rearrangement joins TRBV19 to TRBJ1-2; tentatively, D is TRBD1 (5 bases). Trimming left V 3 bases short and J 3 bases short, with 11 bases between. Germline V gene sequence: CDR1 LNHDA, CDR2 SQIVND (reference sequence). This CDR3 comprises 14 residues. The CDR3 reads CASSMGQGDYGYTF. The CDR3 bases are TGTGCCAGTAGTATGGGTCAGGGTGACTATGGCTACACCTTC.

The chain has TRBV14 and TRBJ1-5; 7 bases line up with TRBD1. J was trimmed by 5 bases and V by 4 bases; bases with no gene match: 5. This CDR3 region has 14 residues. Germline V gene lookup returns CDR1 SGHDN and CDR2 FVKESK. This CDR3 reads CASSLSGTDQPQHF. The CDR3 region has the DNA TGTGCCAGCAGCCTTTCCGGGACAGATCAGCCCCAGCATTTT.

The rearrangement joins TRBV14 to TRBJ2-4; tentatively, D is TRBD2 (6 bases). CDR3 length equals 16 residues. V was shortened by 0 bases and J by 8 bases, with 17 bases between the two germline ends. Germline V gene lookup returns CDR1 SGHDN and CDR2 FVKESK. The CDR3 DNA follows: TGTGCCAGCAGCCAAGATTACGGGGGTCCGGCTGACATTCAGTACTTC. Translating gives CASSQDYGGPADIQYF. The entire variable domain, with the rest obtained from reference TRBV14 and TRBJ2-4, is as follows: EAGVTQFPSHSVIEKGQTVTLRCDPISGHDNLYWYRRVMGKEIKFLLHFVKESKQDESGMPNNRFLAERTGGTYSTLKVQPAELEDSGVYFCASSQDYGGPADIQYFGAGTRLSVL.

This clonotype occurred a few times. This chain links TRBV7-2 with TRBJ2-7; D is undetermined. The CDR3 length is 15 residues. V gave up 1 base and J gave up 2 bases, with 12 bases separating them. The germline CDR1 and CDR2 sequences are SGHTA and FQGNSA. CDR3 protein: CASSLEGSPPYEQYF. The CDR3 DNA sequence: TGTGCCAGCAGCTTAGAGGGCAGTCCCCCCTACGAGCAGTACTTC.

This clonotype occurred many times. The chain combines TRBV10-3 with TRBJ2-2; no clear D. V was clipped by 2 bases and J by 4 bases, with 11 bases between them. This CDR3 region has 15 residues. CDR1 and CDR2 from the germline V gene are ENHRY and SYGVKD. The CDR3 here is CAISEQAVGTGELFF. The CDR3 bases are TGTGCCATCAGTGAGCAGGCGGTCGGCACCGGGGAGCTGTTTTTT.

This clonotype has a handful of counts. CDR3 nucleotides: TGTGCCAGCAGCCCCGGTTGGTACATTGATGAAAACACTGAAGCTTTCTTT. It is translated as CASSPGWYIDENTEAFF. The genes are TRBV14 and TRBJ1-1; D is unresolved. Germline V gene data show CDR1 as SGHDN and CDR2 as FVKESK. The ends were cut back, 4 bases at V and 2 bases at J, with 20 bases in the middle. CDR3 size: 17 residues.

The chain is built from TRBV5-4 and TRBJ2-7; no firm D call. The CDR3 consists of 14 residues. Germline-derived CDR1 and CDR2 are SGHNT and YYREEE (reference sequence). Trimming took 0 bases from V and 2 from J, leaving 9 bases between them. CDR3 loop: CASSLAHRPYEQYF. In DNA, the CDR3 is TGTGCCAGCAGCTTGGCCCACAGACCCTACGAGCAGTACTTC.

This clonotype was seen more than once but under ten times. In DNA form, the CDR3 reads TGCAGCGTCGGGACAGGGAGAGGGGACACTGAAGCTTTCTTT. Its translation is CSVGTGRGDTEAFF. The V and J genes are TRBV29-1 and TRBJ1-1; 9 bases agree with TRBD1. V lost 6 bases, J lost 3 bases, and 8 bases stayed unmatched. CDR1 is SQVTM, CDR2 ANQGSEA, per germline. This CDR3 has 14 amino acids.

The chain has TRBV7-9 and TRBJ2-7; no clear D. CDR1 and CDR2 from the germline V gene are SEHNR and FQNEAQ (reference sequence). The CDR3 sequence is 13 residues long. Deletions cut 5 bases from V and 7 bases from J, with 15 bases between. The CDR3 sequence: CASSPQALGEQYV. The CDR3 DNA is TGTGCCAGCAGCCCCCAAGCCTTAGGGGAGCAGTACGTC.

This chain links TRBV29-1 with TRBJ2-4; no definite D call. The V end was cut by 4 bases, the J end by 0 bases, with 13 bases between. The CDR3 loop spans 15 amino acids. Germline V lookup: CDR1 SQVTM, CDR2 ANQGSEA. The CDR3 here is CSVVWQELAKNIQYF. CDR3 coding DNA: TGCAGCGTTGTGTGGCAGGAGCTAGCCAAAAACATTCAGTACTTC.